The 30 T cell receptor beta chains presented below share a single source sample, sequenced in a study of T cells after posttransplantation cyclophosphamide. Cyclophosphamide on days +3 and +4 followed busulfan-fludarabine conditioning and a marrow graft. The method was immunoSEQ multiplex PCR; TCRdb's version includes in-frame clones alone and lacks a portion of them. This table holds tens of thousands of clones, roughly 91% found once. Sequenced material: PBMCs, taken roughly 60 days after allogeneic stem cell transplant with posttransplant cyclophosphamide. All receptors come from a male patient aged 60-69 years who received an allogeneic stem cell transplant from a related donor and was CMV-positive. The graft donor may have given rise to some T cells.

This sequence joins TRBV7-8 and TRBJ2-3; D remains ambiguous. CDR1 and CDR2 from the germline V gene are SGHVS and FQNEAQ. The CDR3 totals 15 residues. The germline V and J ends were trimmed by 5 bases and 1 base, with 13 bases remaining between them. The CDR3 region is CASSRRVPGTDTQYF. In DNA form, the CDR3 reads TGTGCCAGCAGCCGACGGGTACCCGGCACAGATACGCAGTATTTT.

The CDR3 spells CASRPDRVEKLFF. In DNA form, the CDR3 reads TGTGCCAGCAGACCGGACAGGGTTGAAAAACTGTTTTTT. V gene TRBV7-9 combines with J gene TRBJ1-4; 8 bases agree with TRBD1. The germline V gene encodes CDR1 SEHNR and CDR2 FQNEAQ (reference sequence). V was clipped by 6 bases and J by 7 bases; unmatched bases: 4. The CDR3 covers 13 residues.

This clone has a handful of counts. The rearrangement uses TRBV2 and TRBJ1-1; D remains unclear. V dropped 8 bases and J dropped 3 bases, with 16 bases sitting between them. Germline V gene data show CDR1 as SNHLY and CDR2 as FYNNEI. This CDR3 is 14 amino acids long. The CDR3 spells CASRREEAYTEAFF. The CDR3 DNA sequence: TGTGCCAGCCGTCGGGAGGAGGCATACACTGAAGCTTTCTTT.

The chain uses TRBV4-2 and TRBJ1-4; TRBD1 might be the D (6 bases). With 3 bases removed from V and 8 bases from J, the gap between germline ends came to 13 bases. The CDR3 covers 14 residues. CDR1 is LGHNA and CDR2 is YNFKEQ in the germline V gene. The CDR3 sequence is CASSQGHGDEKLFF. CDR3 sequence (DNA): TGTGCCAGCAGCCAGGGACACGGGGACGAAAAACTGTTTTTT.

This clone has a single count. The V call is TRBV29-1, the J call TRBJ1-2; D perhaps matches TRBD1 (5 bases). Germline CDR1 is SQVTM and CDR2 is ANQGSEA. The germline V and J ends were trimmed by 3 bases and 1 base, with 12 bases remaining between them. The CDR3 has 14 amino acids. The CDR3 nucleotides are TGCAGCGTTGACGGGGGGACGGGTAACTATGGCTACACCTTC. Amino acid sequence: CSVDGGTGNYGYTF. The full variable domain, its missing parts supplied by reference TRBV29-1 and TRBJ1-2, is SAVISQKPSRDICQRGTSLTIQCQVDSQVTMMFWYRQQPGQSLTLIATANQGSEATYESGFVIDKFPISRPNLTFSTLTVSNMSPEDSSIYLCSVDGGTGNYGYTFGSGTRLTVV.

This chain connects TRBV10-3 to TRBJ2-7; 7 bases match TRBD1. J was trimmed by 4 bases and V by 4 bases; bases with no gene match: 7. The CDR3 loop spans 14 amino acids. Germline V gene sequence: CDR1 ENHRY, CDR2 SYGVKD. In nucleotides, the CDR3 is TGTGCCATCAGTGTTAAGGGGGCAGGGTACGAGCAGTACGTC. It yields the protein CAISVKGAGYEQYV.

V usage is TRBV2 and J usage is TRBJ1-3, with 8 bases matching TRBD1. The CDR3 length is 16 residues. Trimming took 6 bases from V and 0 from J; bases not matched to a gene: 7. The germline V gene encodes CDR1 SNHLY and CDR2 FYNNEI. CDR3 sequence reads: CASRLGQGTSGNTIYF. CDR3 DNA: TGTGCCAGCAGACTAGGACAGGGAACCTCTGGAAACACCATATATTTT.

This chain uses TRBV19 with TRBJ1-5; D not resolved. This CDR3 contains 15 residues. V was cut by 4 bases and J by 0 bases, with 10 bases left in between. In germline, CDR1 is LNHDA, CDR2 SQIVND (reference sequence). CDR3 region: CASSTLPGSNQPQHF. In DNA form, the CDR3 reads TGTGCCAGTAGTACACTCCCGGGTAGCAATCAGCCCCAGCATTTT.

This rearrangement joins TRBV9 to TRBJ2-1; possibly TRBD2 for D (5 bases). The CDR3 runs to 15 residues. Germline V gives CDR1 SGDLS, CDR2 YYNGEE. The germline V and J ends were trimmed by 3 bases and 3 bases, with 13 bases remaining between them. In DNA form, the CDR3 reads TGTGCCAGCAGCGCGGACTTCTCGGACTACAATGAGCAGTTCTTC. Translating gives CASSADFSDYNEQFF.

This sequence joins TRBV5-8 and TRBJ1-1; D is undetermined. Trimming removed 2 bases at V and 4 bases at J, with 6 bases between. Germline-derived CDR1 and CDR2 are SGHTS and YDEGEE. CDR3 size: 12 residues. For the CDR3, the DNA is TGTGCCAGCAGCTTTGGCCTCACTGAAGCTTTCTTT. It is translated as CASSFGLTEAFF.

Remarks on this clone: The same CDR3 is also encoded by other DNA sequences in this sample. The chain carries TRBV9 and TRBJ1-6; D gene unclear. The CDR3 is 14 amino acids. Per the germline V gene, CDR1 is SGDLS and CDR2 is YYNGEE. Trimming left V 1 base short and J 5 bases short, with 7 bases between. The CDR3 reads CASSVKQNNSPLHF. The DNA of the CDR3 is TGTGCCAGCAGCGTAAAACAAAATAATTCACCCCTCCACTTT.

The rearrangement uses TRBV6-1 and TRBJ1-2; D perhaps matches TRBD1 (5 bases). V lost 8 bases, J lost 3 bases, and 13 bases lay in between. The CDR3 contains 13 residues. Germline lookup yields CDR1 MNHNS and CDR2 SASEGT. The CDR3 reads CASRGGVDYGYTF. The CDR3 bases are TGTGCCAGCCGGGGGGGGGTCGACTATGGCTACACCTTC.

A few counts support this clone. The V and J genes are TRBV5-4 and TRBJ1-6; D is undetermined. Trimming left V 5 bases short and J 8 bases short, with 11 bases between. This CDR3 is built from 13 residues. Germline V gene sequence: CDR1 SGHNT, CDR2 YYREEE (reference sequence). CDR3 nucleotides: TGTGCCAGCAGGTTAGATGGTGATTCACCCCTCCACTTT. This gives the protein CASRLDGDSPLHF.

This rearrangement joins TRBV15 to TRBJ1-4; 7 bases line up with TRBD1. V lost 4 bases and J lost 4; bases outside the gene matches: 3. The germline V gene encodes CDR1 LNHNV and CDR2 YYDKDF (reference sequence). The CDR3 consists of 14 residues. CDR3 residues: CATSKGALNEKLFF. The CDR3 coding sequence is TGTGCCACCAGCAAGGGGGCCCTTAATGAAAAACTGTTTTTT.

The CDR3 region is CASSVGGTGGQPQHF. Written as DNA, the CDR3 is TGTGCCAGCAGCGTAGGGGGGACAGGGGGTCAGCCCCAGCATTTT. The chain is built from TRBV9 and TRBJ1-5; TRBD1 agrees at 11 bases. With V trimmed by 0 bases and J by 6 bases, 2 bases remained unmatched. Germline V gene lookup returns CDR1 SGDLS and CDR2 YYNGEE. The CDR3 covers 15 residues.

The rearrangement links TRBV7-8 to TRBJ1-2; the match to TRBD1 covers 7 bases. Germline V lookup: CDR1 SGHVS, CDR2 FQNEAQ. The CDR3 is made up of 14 amino acids. After removal of 3 bases from V and 6 bases from J, the junction contained 7 bases not matched to a gene. This CDR3 is CASSFLDRDHGYTF. DNA for the CDR3: TGTGCCAGCAGCTTCCTAGACAGGGACCATGGCTACACCTTC.

The rearrangement links TRBV4-2 to TRBJ2-3; possible D gene TRBD2, 7 bases. This CDR3 has 15 residues. Germline V gives CDR1 LGHNA, CDR2 YNFKEQ. V dropped 0 bases and J dropped 6 bases, with 13 bases sitting between them. CDR3 region: CASSQEGGAGDTQYF. Here the CDR3 DNA reads TGTGCCAGCAGCCAAGAAGGGGGGGCAGGGGATACGCAGTATTTT.

This clone occurred once. V and J are TRBV28 and TRBJ2-7; 9 bases match TRBD1. The CDR3 is 16 residues long. Trimming removed 6 bases from V and 3 bases from J; junction bases left unmatched: 12. CDR1 and CDR2 (germline): MDHEN, SYDVKM. The CDR3 DNA reads as TGTGCCAGCAGCTCAGCCGGGACAGGGCTCGACTACGAGCAGTACTTC. This encodes CASSSAGTGLDYEQYF. The variable domain in full, with the rest retrieved from reference TRBV28 and TRBJ2-7, is DVKVTQSSRYLVKRTGEKVFLECVQDMDHENMFWYRQDPGLGLRLIYFSYDVKMKEKGDIPEGYSVSREKKERFSLILESASTNQTSMYLCASSSAGTGLDYEQYFGPGTRLTVT.

The rearrangement links TRBV9 to TRBJ1-1; D possibly corresponds to TRBD1 (6 bases). CDR3 length: 14 residues. V was clipped by 7 bases and J by 1 base, with 14 bases between them. The germline V gene encodes CDR1 SGDLS and CDR2 YYNGEE. The CDR3 is CASARRGKNTEAFF. The CDR3 DNA reads as TGTGCCAGCGCTCGAAGGGGGAAGAACACTGAAGCTTTCTTT.

V is TRBV11-2 and J is TRBJ1-1; perhaps TRBD1 as D (5 bases). The germline CDR1 and CDR2 sequences are SGHAT and FQNNGV. Trimming cost V 1 base and J 4 bases, with 10 bases left between them. The CDR3 sequence is 14 residues long. The chain's CDR3 is CASSLVQGTTEAFF. The CDR3 DNA reads as TGTGCCAGCAGCTTAGTTCAGGGTACCACTGAAGCTTTCTTT.

DNA of the CDR3: TGTGCCAGCAGTTTATCAGGGGGCATCAACACTGAAGCTTTCTTT. Its translation is CASSLSGGINTEAFF. The V and J genes are TRBV27 and TRBJ1-1; TRBD1 matches at 7 bases. V lost 0 bases, J lost 2 bases, and 3 bases stayed unmatched. The CDR3 length is 15 residues. The germline gives CDR1 MNHEY, CDR2 SMNVEV (reference sequence).

The V and J genes are TRBV6-1 and TRBJ2-5; maybe TRBD2 (7 bases). The germline V gene has CDR1 MNHNS and CDR2 SASEGT. The V end was cut by 9 bases, the J end by 5 bases, with 16 bases between. This CDR3 contains 13 residues. CDR3 in amino acids: CARGWGGRETQYF. The CDR3 nucleotides read TGTGCCAGGGGGTGGGGGGGCCGCGAGACCCAGTACTTC.

This clone was observed once. The chain has TRBV18 and TRBJ1-2; 7 bases align to TRBD1. This CDR3 is 13 amino acids long. The germline V gene encodes CDR1 KGHSH and CDR2 LQKENI. V lost 5 bases and J lost 7; bases outside the gene matches: 7. CDR3 sequence: CASSELTGSGYTF. The CDR3, as DNA: TGTGCCAGCTCAGAGTTGACAGGGAGTGGCTACACCTTC. Combining the CDR3 with reference TRBV18 and TRBJ1-2 gives the whole variable domain NAGVMQNPRHLVRRRGQEARLRCSPMKGHSHVYWYRQLPEEGLKFMVYLQKENIIDESGMPKERFSAEFPKEGPSILRIQQVVRGDSAAYFCASSELTGSGYTFGSGTRLTVV.

This clone was seen once. The chain employs TRBV10-3 and TRBJ2-7, with 9 bases aligning to TRBD1. The V and J ends lost 4 bases and 8 bases, in that order; junction bases with no gene match: 9. The CDR3 is made up of 14 amino acids. The germline gives CDR1 ENHRY, CDR2 SYGVKD. Here the CDR3 reads CAISADAGTGQQYV. CDR3 in DNA: TGTGCCATCAGTGCCGATGCCGGGACAGGGCAGCAGTACGTC.

The chain recombines TRBV5-6 with TRBJ1-1; the D gene is possibly TRBD1 (6 bases). Germline assignment: CDR1 SGHDT and CDR2 YYEEEE. Trimming took off 4 bases at V and 5 bases at J, with 9 bases between the two ends. The CDR3 covers 12 residues. This CDR3 reads CASSPGTTEAFF. CDR3 in DNA: TGTGCCAGCAGCCCGGGGACAACTGAAGCTTTCTTT.

The V call is TRBV7-9, the J call TRBJ1-1; D not certain. The CDR3 contains 14 residues. Deletions cut 3 bases from V and 5 bases from J, with 13 bases between. Per germline, CDR1 SEHNR and CDR2 FQNEAQ (reference sequence). CDR3 bases: TGTGCCAGCAGCTTCGTTGGGAGAGAGACTGAAGCTTTCTTT. As protein: CASSFVGRETEAFF.

The rearrangement joins TRBV29-1 to TRBJ1-1, with a weak D call TRBD1 (6 bases). The CDR3 length is 14 residues. CDR1 is SQVTM and CDR2 is ANQGSEA in the germline V gene. Trimming cost V 3 bases and J 3 bases, with 14 bases left between them. The CDR3 sequence: CSVETQGYDTEAFF. In nucleotides, the CDR3 is TGCAGCGTTGAGACACAGGGATATGACACTGAAGCTTTCTTT. Full variable domain (outside the CDR3, taken from reference TRBV29-1 and TRBJ1-1): SAVISQKPSRDICQRGTSLTIQCQVDSQVTMMFWYRQQPGQSLTLIATANQGSEATYESGFVIDKFPISRPNLTFSTLTVSNMSPEDSSIYLCSVETQGYDTEAFFGQGTRLTVV.

The genes are TRBV5-1 and TRBJ1-5; 12 bases align to TRBD1. The CDR3 has 16 residues. V dropped 4 bases and J dropped 8; count of bases not matched to a gene: 10. The germline V gene has CDR1 SGHRS and CDR2 YFSETQ. For the CDR3, the DNA is TGCGCCAGCAGCCCGGGGACAGGGGGCGCGATGGAGCCCCAGCATTTT. Its protein is CASSPGTGGAMEPQHF.

The genes are TRBV6-6 and TRBJ2-7; D might be TRBD1 (5 bases). Trimming took 4 bases from V and 1 from J, leaving 14 bases between them. Germline V lookup: CDR1 MNHNY, CDR2 SVGAGI (reference sequence). The CDR3 loop spans 15 amino acids. CDR3: CASSLDDSQSYEQYF. CDR3 coding DNA: TGTGCCAGCAGTTTAGACGACAGTCAATCCTACGAGCAGTACTTC.

This clone has only one observation. J is TRBJ2-7 and V is TRBV12-5, with 8 bases fitting TRBD1. Germline assignment: CDR1 LGHNT and CDR2 FRNRAP. Trimming cost V 5 bases and J 5 bases; bases outside gene matches: 5. The CDR3 spans 13 residues. CDR3 amino acids: CASGHGQGDEQYF. The CDR3 DNA reads as TGTGCTAGTGGTCACGGACAGGGCGACGAGCAGTACTTC.